This T cell receptor (beta chain) was captured in a study of blood T cells in healthy people across ages. A second PCR, run for about 6 to 12 cycles, used a sample-barcoded 5' primer plus a J-beta primer mix. TCRdb reanalysed the 5' RACE reads using MiXCR and keeps one entry per CDR3 protein. Of 1,800,000 or so distinct CDR3 sequences in the sample, about two fifths were seen once. There were at least 5 micrograms of total RNA extracted from every sample. The ends lost 5 bases at V and 4 bases at J; junction bases unmatched: 7. This CDR3 spans 14 amino acids. CDR1 is SEHNR, CDR2 FQNEAQ, per germline (reference sequence).

The origin of this receptor is a human donor in good health. The source material was blood. The chain uses TRBV7-9 and TRBJ1-2; TRBD1 aligns across 7 bases. Here the CDR3 DNA reads TGTGCCAGCAGCAACGACAGGGCTCGCTATGGCTACACCTTC. Protein: CASSNDRARYGYTF. Full variable domain (missing parts from reference TRBV7-9 and TRBJ1-2): DTGVSQNPRHKITKRGQNVTFRCDPISEHNRLYWYRQTLGQGPEFLTYFQNEAQLEKSRLLSDRFSAERPKGSFSTLEIQRTEQGDSAMYLCASSNDRARYGYTFGSGTRLTVV.